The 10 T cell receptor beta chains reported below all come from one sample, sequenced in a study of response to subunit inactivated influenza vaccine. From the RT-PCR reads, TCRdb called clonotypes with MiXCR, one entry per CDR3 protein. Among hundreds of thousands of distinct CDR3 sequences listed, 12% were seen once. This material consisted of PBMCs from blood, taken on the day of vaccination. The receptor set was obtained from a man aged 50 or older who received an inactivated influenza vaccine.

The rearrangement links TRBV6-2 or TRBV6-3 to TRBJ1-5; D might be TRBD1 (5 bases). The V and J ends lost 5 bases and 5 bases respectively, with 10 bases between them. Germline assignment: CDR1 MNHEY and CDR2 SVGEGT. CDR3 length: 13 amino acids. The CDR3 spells CASSHRGHQPQHF. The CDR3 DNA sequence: TGTGCCAGCAGTCACCGGGGACATCAGCCCCAGCATTTT.

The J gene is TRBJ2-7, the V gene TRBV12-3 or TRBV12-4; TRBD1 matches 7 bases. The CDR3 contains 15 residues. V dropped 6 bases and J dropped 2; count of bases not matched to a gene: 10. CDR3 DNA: TGTGCCAGCAGGAAACCCGGGACAGTACCCTACGAGCAGTACTTC. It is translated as CASRKPGTVPYEQYF.

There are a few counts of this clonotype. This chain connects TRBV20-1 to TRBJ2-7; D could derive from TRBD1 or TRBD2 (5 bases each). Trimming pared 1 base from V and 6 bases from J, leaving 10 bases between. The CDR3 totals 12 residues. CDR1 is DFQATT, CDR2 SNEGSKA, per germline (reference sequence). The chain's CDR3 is CSARVVGPEQYF. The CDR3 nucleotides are TGCAGTGCTAGAGTTGTGGGACCCGAGCAGTACTTC.

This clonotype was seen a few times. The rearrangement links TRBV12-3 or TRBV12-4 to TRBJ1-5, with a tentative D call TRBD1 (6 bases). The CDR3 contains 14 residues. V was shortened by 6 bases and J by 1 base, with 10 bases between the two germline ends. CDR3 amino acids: CASRLGQSNQPQHF. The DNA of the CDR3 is TGTGCCAGCAGGTTGGGACAAAGCAATCAGCCCCAGCATTTT.

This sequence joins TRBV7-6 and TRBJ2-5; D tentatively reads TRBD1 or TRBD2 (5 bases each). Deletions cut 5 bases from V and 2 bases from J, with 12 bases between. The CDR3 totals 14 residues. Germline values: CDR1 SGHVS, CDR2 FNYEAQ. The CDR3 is CASSLGTWQETQYF. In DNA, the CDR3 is TGTGCCAGCAGCCTAGGGACCTGGCAAGAGACCCAGTACTTC.

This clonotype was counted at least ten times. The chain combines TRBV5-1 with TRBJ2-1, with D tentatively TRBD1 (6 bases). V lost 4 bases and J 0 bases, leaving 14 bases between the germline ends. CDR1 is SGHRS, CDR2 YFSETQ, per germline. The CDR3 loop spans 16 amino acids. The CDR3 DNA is TGCGCCAGCAGCCTTACCGGGACAACCTCCTACAATGAGCAGTTCTTC. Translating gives CASSLTGTTSYNEQFF.

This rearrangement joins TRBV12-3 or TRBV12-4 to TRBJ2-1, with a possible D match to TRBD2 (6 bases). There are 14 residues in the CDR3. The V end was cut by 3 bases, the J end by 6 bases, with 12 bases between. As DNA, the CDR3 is TGTGCCAGCAGTTTGGTAGGGGAGGTCAATGAGCAGTTCTTC. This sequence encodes CASSLVGEVNEQFF.

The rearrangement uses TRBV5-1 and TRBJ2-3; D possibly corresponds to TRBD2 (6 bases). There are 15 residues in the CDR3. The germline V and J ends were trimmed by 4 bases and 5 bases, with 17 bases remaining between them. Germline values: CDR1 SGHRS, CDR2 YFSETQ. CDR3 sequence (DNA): TGCGCCAGCAGCCTATCTCGCGGGGCCATAGATACGCAGTATTTT. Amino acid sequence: CASSLSRGAIDTQYF.

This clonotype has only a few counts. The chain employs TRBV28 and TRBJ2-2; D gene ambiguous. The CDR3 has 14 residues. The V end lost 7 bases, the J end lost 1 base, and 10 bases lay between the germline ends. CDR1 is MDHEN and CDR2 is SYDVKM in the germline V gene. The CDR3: CASTHTQNTGELFF. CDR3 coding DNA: TGTGCCAGCACCCACACCCAGAACACCGGGGAGCTGTTTTTT.

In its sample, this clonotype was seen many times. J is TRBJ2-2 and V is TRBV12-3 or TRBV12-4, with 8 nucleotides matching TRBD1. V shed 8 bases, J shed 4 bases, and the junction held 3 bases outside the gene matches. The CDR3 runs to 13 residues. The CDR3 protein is CASGQGSTGELFF. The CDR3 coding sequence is TGTGCCAGCGGACAGGGAAGCACCGGGGAGCTGTTTTTT.